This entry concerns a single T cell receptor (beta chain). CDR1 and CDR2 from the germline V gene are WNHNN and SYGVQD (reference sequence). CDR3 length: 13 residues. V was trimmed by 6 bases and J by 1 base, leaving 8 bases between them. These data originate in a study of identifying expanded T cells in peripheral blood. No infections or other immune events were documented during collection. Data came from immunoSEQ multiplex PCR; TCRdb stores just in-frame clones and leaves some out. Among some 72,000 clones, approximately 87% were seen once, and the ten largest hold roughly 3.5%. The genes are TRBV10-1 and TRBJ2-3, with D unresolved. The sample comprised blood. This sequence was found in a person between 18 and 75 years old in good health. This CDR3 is CASSAARTDTQYF. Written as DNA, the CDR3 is TGCGCCAGCAGCGCGGCTCGCACAGATACGCAGTATTTT.